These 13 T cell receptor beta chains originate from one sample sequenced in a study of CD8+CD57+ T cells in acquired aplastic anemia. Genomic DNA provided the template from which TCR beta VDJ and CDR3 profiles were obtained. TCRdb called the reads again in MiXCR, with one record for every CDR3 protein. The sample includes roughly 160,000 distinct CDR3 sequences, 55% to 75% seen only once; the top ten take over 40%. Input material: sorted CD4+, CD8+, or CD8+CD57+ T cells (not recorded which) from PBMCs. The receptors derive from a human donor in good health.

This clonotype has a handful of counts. CDR3 protein: CASRGGTSLRNTGELFF. CDR3 DNA sequence: TGTGCCAGCAGGGGAGGGACTAGTCTTCGAAACACCGGGGAGCTGTTTTTT. The gene calls are TRBV25-1 and TRBJ2-2, with 8 bases fitting TRBD2. This CDR3 comprises 17 residues. Trimming cost V 6 bases and J 2 bases; bases outside gene matches: 11. CDR1 MGHDK and CDR2 SYGVNS come from the germline V gene.

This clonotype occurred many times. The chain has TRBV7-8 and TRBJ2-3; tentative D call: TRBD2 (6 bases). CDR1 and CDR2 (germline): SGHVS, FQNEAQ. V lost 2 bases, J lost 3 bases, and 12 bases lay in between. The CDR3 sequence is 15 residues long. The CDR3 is CASSLFRERTDTQYF. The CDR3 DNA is TGTGCCAGCAGCTTATTCCGGGAGCGAACAGATACGCAGTATTTT.

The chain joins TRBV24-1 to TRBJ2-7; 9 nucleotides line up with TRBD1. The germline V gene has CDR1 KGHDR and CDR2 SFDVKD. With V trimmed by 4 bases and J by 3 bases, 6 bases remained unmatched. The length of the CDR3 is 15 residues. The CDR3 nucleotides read TGTGCCACCAGTGACGAGACAGGGGGTAACTACGAGCAGTACTTC. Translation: CATSDETGGNYEQYF.

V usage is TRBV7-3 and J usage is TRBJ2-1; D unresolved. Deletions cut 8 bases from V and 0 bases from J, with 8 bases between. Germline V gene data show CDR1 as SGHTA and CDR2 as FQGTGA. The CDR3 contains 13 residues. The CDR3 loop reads CASAASSYNEQFF. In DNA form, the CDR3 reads TGTGCCAGCGCGGCTAGCTCCTACAATGAGCAGTTCTTC.

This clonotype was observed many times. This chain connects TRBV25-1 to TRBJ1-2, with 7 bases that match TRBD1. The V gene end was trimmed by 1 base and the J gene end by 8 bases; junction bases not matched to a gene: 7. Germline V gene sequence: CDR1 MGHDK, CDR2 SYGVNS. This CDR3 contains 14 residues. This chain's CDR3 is CASSELGRGLGYTF. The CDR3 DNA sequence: TGTGCCAGCAGTGAATTGGGAAGGGGGCTAGGCTACACCTTC.

This CDR3 reads CSVEDQHSYYGYTF. The CDR3 DNA is TGCAGCGTTGAAGATCAGCACAGCTACTATGGCTACACCTTC. The V gene is TRBV29-1, the J gene TRBJ1-2; no clear D. V dropped 0 bases and J dropped 3 bases, with 11 bases sitting between them. The CDR3 consists of 14 residues. Germline lookup yields CDR1 SQVTM and CDR2 ANQGSEA.

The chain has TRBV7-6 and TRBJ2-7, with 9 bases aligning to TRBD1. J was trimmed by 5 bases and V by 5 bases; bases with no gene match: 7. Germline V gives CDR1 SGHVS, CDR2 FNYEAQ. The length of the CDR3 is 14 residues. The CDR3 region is CASSAGTGSDEQYF. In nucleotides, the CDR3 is TGTGCCAGCAGCGCCGGGACAGGGAGCGACGAGCAGTACTTC.

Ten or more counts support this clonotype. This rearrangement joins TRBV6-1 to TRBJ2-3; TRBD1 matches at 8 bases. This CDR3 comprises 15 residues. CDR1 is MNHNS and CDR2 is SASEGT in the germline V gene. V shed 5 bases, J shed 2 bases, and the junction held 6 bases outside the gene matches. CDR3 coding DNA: TGTGCCAGCAGTACCCGGACAGGGCCCACAGATACGCAGTATTTT. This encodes CASSTRTGPTDTQYF.

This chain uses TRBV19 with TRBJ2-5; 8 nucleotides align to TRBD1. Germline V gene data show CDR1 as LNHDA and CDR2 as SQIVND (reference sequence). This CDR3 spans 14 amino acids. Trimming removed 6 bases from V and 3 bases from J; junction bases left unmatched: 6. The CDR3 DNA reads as TGTGCCAGTAGCCTGACAGGGGTTGAAGAGACCCAGTACTTC. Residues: CASSLTGVEETQYF.

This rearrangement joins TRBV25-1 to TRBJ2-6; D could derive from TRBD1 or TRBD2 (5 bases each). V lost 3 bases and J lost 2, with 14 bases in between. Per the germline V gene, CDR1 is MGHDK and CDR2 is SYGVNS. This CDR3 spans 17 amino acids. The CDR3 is CASSELEGRAGANVLTF. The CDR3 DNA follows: TGTGCCAGCAGTGAGTTAGAGGGCAGGGCTGGGGCCAACGTCCTGACTTTC. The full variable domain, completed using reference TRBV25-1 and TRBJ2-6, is EADIYQTPRYLVIGTGKKITLECSQTMGHDKMYWYQQDPGMELHLIHYSYGVNSTEKGDLSSESTVSRIRTEHFPLTLESARPSHTSQYLCASSELEGRAGANVLTFGAGSRLTVL.

The CDR3 protein is CSARDARGTETIYF. DNA of the CDR3: TGCAGTGCTAGAGACGCAAGAGGGACAGAGACCATATATTTT. This rearrangement joins TRBV20-1 to TRBJ1-3; 7 nucleotides align to TRBD1. CDR3 length: 14 residues. In germline, CDR1 is DFQATT, CDR2 SNEGSKA (reference sequence). V shed 0 bases, J shed 10 bases, and the junction held 9 bases outside the gene matches.

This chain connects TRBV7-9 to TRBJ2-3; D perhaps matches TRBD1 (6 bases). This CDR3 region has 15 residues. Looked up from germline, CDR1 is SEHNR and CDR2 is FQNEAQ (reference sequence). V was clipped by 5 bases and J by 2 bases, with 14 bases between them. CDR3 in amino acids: CASSQLTGYTDTQYF. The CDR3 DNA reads TGTGCCAGCAGCCAACTGACAGGATACACAGATACGCAGTATTTT.

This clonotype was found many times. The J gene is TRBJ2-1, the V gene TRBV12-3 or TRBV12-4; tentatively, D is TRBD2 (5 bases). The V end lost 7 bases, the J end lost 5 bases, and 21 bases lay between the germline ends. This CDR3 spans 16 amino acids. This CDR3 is CASKESRASWNNEQFF. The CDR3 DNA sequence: TGTGCCAGCAAAGAATCAAGGGCTAGCTGGAACAATGAGCAGTTCTTC.